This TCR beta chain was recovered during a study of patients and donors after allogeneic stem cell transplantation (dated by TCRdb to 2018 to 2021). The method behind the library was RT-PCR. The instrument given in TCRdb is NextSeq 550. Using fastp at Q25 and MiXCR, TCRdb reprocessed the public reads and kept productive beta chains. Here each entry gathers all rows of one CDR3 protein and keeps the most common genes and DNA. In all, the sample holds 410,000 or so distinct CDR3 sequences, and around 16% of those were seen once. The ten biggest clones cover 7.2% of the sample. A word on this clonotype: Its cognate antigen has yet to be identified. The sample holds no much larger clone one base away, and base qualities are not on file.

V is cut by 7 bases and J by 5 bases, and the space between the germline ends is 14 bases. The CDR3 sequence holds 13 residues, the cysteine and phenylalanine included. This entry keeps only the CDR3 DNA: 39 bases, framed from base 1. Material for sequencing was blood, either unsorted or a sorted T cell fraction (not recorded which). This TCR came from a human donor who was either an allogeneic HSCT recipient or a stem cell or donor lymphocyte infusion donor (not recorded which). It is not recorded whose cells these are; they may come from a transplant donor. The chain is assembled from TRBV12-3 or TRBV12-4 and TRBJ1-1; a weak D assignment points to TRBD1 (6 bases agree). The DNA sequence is TGTGCCAGCACCCTCGTAGGGGGAACTGAAGCTTTCTTT. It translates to CASTLVGGTEAFF.